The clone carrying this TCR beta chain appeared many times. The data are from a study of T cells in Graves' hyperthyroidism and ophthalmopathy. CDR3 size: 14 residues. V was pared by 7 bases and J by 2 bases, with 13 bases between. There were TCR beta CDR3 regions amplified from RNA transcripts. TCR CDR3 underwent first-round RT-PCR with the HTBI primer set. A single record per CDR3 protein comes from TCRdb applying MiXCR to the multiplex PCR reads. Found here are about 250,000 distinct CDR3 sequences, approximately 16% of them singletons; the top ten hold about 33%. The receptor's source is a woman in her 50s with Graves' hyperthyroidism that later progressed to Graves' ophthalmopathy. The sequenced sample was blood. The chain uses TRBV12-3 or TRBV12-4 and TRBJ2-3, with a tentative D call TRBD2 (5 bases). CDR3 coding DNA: TGTGCCAGCACTATGTCAGCGGTCACAGATACGCAGTATTTT. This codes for CASTMSAVTDTQYF.